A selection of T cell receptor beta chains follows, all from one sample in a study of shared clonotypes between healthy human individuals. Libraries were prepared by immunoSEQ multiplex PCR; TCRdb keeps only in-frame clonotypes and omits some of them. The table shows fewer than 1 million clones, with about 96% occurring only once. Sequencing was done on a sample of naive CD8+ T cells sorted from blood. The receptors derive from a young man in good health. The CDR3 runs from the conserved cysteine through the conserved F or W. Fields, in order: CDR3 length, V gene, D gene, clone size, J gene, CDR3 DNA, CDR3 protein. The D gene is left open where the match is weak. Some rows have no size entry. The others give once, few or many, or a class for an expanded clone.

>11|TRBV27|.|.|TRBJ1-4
TGTGCCAGCAGGAGTAATGAAAAACTGTTTTTT
CASRSNEKLFF
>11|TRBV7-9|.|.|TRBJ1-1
TGTGCCAGCAGCTTGACCACTGAAGCTTTCTTT
CASSLTTEAFF
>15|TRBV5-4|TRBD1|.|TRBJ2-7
TGTGCCAGCAGCTTGGGGGACAGGGGGCCCTACGAGCAGTACTTC
CASSLGDRGPYEQYF
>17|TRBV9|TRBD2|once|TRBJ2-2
TGTGCCAGCAGCCCGCACTCTAGCGGGAGAAACACCGGGGAGCTGTTTTTT
CASSPHSSGRNTGELFF
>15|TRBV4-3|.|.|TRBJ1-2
TGCGCCAGCAGCCAAACCCGGGACGGACTCTATGGCTACACCTTC
CASSQTRDGLYGYTF
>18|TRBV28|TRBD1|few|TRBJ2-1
TGTGCCAGCAGTTTGGGACAGGGGGGTATAGATAGCTACAATGAGCAGTTCTTC
CASSLGQGGIDSYNEQFF
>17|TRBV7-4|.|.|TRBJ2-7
TGTGCCAGCAGAACATCGTCGGTAGGGCGGGACAGCTACGAGCAGTACTTC
CASRTSSVGRDSYEQYF
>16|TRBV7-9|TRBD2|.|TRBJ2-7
TGTGCCAGCAGCCATGGACTAGCGGGAGGTTACTACGAGCAGTACTTC
CASSHGLAGGYYEQYF
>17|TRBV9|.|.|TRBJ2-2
TGTGCCAGCAGCGACGTCCCCGACTATACGAACACCGGGGAGCTGTTTTTT
CASSDVPDYTNTGELFF
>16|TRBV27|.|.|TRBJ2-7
TGTGCCAGCAGTTTCCTGAGGGCAGGGGTAACCTACGAGCAGTACTTC
CASSFLRAGVTYEQYF
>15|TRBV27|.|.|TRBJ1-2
TGTGCCAGCAGCCCAAAGTCGGGGTCGTCGTATGGCTACACCTTC
CASSPKSGSSYGYTF
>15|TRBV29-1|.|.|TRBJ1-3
TGCAGCGTTACCCAGTGGGGAGTTTCTGGAAACACCATATATTTT
CSVTQWGVSGNTIYF
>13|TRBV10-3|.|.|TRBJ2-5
TGTGCCATCAGTACGGAGGGGAAGGAGACCCAGTACTTC
CAISTEGKETQYF
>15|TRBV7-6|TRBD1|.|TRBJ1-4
TGTGCCAGCAGCTCCACAGGGGGACTCAATGAAAAACTGTTTTTT
CASSSTGGLNEKLFF
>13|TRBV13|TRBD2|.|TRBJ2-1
TGTGCCACCTCTAGCGGGAGGTGGGTTGAGCAGTTCTTC
CATSSGRWVEQFF
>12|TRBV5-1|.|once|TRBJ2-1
TGCGCCAGCAGCCCAGGCCTCAATGAGCAGTTCTTC
CASSPGLNEQFF
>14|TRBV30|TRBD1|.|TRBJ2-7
TGTGCCTGGAGTTCGGGGCAGGGGGCTAGCGAGCAGTACTTC
CAWSSGQGASEQYF
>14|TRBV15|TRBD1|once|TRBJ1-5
TGTGCCACCAGCAGAAAACAGGGGGCTCAGCCCCAGCATTTT
CATSRKQGAQPQHF
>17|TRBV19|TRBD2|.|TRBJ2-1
TGTGCCAGTAGTGTATCGCTGTCTAGCGGGAGAAGGGGCGAGCAGTTCTTC
CASSVSLSSGRRGEQFF
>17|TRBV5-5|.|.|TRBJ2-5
TGTGCCAGCACCCACTTTAATCTGGGAGCCCCCCAAGAGACCCAGTACTTC
CASTHFNLGAPQETQYF
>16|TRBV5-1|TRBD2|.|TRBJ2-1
TGCGCCAGCAGCTTGGAAGGGACTATCTACGACAATGAGCAGTTCTTC
CASSLEGTIYDNEQFF
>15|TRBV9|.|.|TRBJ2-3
TGTGCCAGCAGCGTAGAGGGCAGGGGCGGAGATACGCAGTATTTT
CASSVEGRGGDTQYF
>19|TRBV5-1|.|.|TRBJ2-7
TGCGCCAGCAGCTTTTATTATGAGGACTCGAAGGGTTTCTCCTACGAGCAGTACTTC
CASSFYYEDSKGFSYEQYF